This TCR beta chain is from a study of blood T cell repertoires in COVID-19. The table came from immunoSEQ multiplex PCR; TCRdb's copy has only in-frame clones and leaves some out. The table includes 200,000 to 250,000 clones, 81% detected once. Donors of Cohort 3 who recovered were those that had two negative PCRs, clearance, or symptom resolution. The sequenced sample consisted of PBMCs or T cells enriched from blood (not recorded which). The clonotype was recovered from a man in his forties who had recovered from COVID-19.

CDR3 sequence: CASRDSGTGYAGELFF. CDR3 nucleotides: TGTGCCAGCAGGGATTCCGGGACAGGGTACGCCGGGGAGCTGTTTTTT. The genes are TRBV2 and TRBJ2-2; 9 bases fit TRBD1. V trimming: 6 bases; J trimming: 6 bases; junction bases outside the gene matches: 11. Germline V CDR1 and CDR2: SNHLY, FYNNEI. The length of the CDR3 is 16 residues.